These 17 T cell receptor beta chains were sequenced from one sample in a study of T cell responses to AZD1222 COVID-19 vaccine. The repertoire was sequenced with immunoSEQ multiplex PCR; TCRdb's copy has only in-frame clones and lacks some. The repertoire includes fewer than 90,000 clones, 88% of them detected once, and less than 9% sits in the top ten. Sample: peripheral blood, taken 28 days after the second AZD1222 dose. These receptors all stem from an adult who received the AZD1222 COVID-19 vaccine.

This clone was found once. This chain connects TRBV3-1 (or the pseudogene TRBV3-2) to TRBJ1-2; D perhaps matches TRBD1 (5 bases). Germline assignment: CDR1 LGHDT and CDR2 YNNKEL (reference sequence). Trimming removed 4 bases at V and 8 bases at J, with 11 bases between. The CDR3 runs 12 residues. The chain's CDR3 is CASSPREGGYTF. The CDR3 DNA sequence: TGTGCCAGCAGCCCCAGGGAGGGCGGCTACACCTTC.

CDR3 DNA sequence: TGTGCCAGCAGTAGTACTAGCGGGAGTTTAGATGAGCAGTTCTTC. It yields the protein CASSSTSGSLDEQFF. The chain recombines TRBV28 with TRBJ2-1; 11 bases map to TRBD2. Germline trimming cut 5 bases from V and 8 bases from J; bases unmatched to any gene: 8. The CDR3 is 15 amino acids. The V gene's germline CDR1 is MDHEN and CDR2 SYDVKM. Based on the CDR3 plus reference TRBV28 and TRBJ2-1, the full variable domain is DVKVTQSSRYLVKRTGEKVFLECVQDMDHENMFWYRQDPGLGLRLIYFSYDVKMKEKGDIPEGYSVSREKKERFSLILESASTNQTSMYLCASSSTSGSLDEQFFGPGTRLTVL.

This chain uses TRBV19 with TRBJ2-2; 7 nucleotides line up with TRBD2. CDR1 LNHDA and CDR2 SQIVND come from the germline V gene (reference sequence). The CDR3 is 13 amino acids. The V and J ends lost 3 bases and 5 bases, in that order; junction bases with no gene match: 0. For the CDR3, the DNA is TGTGCCAGTAGTATGCGGGGGACCGGGGAGCTGTTTTTT. This translates into CASSMRGTGELFF.

The V call is TRBV6-2 or TRBV6-3, the J call TRBJ1-4, with TRBD1 matching over 10 bases. V was clipped by 5 bases and J by 3 bases; unmatched bases: 9. This CDR3 has 17 residues. The V gene's germline CDR1 is MNHEY and CDR2 SVGEGT. The chain's CDR3 is CASSTEDRGRSNEKLFF. Here the CDR3 DNA reads TGTGCCAGCAGTACCGAAGACAGGGGGCGGTCTAATGAAAAACTGTTTTTT.

The rearrangement uses TRBV14 and TRBJ2-2, with 9 bases that match TRBD2. With V trimmed by 3 bases and J by 5 bases, 7 bases remained unmatched. CDR3 length equals 16 residues. Germline values: CDR1 SGHDN, CDR2 FVKESK. CDR3 sequence: CASSQVSGSATGELFF. In nucleotides, the CDR3 is TGTGCCAGCAGCCAGGTTAGCGGGAGCGCGACCGGGGAGCTGTTTTTT.

The gene calls are TRBV19 and TRBJ2-3; 11 bases align to TRBD2. The germline V gene has CDR1 LNHDA and CDR2 SQIVND (reference sequence). The CDR3 is 14 residues long. The V gene end was trimmed by 9 bases and the J gene end by 5 bases; junction bases not matched to a gene: 7. CDR3 region: CASLAGGPGDTQYF. CDR3 DNA sequence: TGTGCCAGCTTAGCGGGAGGGCCCGGAGATACGCAGTATTTT.

The gene calls are TRBV6-2 or TRBV6-3 and TRBJ2-5; D tentatively reads TRBD1 or TRBD2 (5 bases each). Trimming left V 6 bases short and J 6 bases short, with 14 bases between. Germline CDR1 and CDR2: MNHEY and SVGEGT. This CDR3 has 13 amino acids. The CDR3 DNA sequence: TGTGCCAGCAGCGGGACCCCCGCCCAGACCCAGTACTTC. This translates into CASSGTPAQTQYF.

V and J are TRBV5-4 and TRBJ1-1; possible D gene TRBD1, 6 bases. The V and J ends lost 4 bases and 0 bases respectively, with 10 bases between them. The length of the CDR3 is 14 residues. CDR1 and CDR2 (germline): SGHNT, YYREEE (reference sequence). The CDR3 DNA reads TGTGCCAGCAGCGCCGGGACACTGAACACTGAAGCTTTCTTT. Translating gives CASSAGTLNTEAFF.

The chain recombines TRBV6-6 with TRBJ1-1; D gene unclear. In germline, CDR1 is MNHNY, CDR2 SVGAGI (reference sequence). This CDR3 region has 15 residues. Trimming stripped 0 bases from V and 4 bases from J, with 12 bases between. The CDR3 sequence: CASSYSRGSATEAFF. The CDR3 region has the DNA TGTGCCAGCAGTTACTCGCGGGGATCGGCCACTGAAGCTTTCTTT.

The chain links TRBV28 to TRBJ2-1; TRBD2 might be the D (6 bases). Trimming removed 4 bases at V and 8 bases at J, with 18 bases between. This CDR3 contains 15 residues. The germline V gene has CDR1 MDHEN and CDR2 SYDVKM. The CDR3 region is CASSSHGGTGDEQFF. The CDR3 DNA reads as TGTGCCAGCAGTTCCCACGGGGGTACCGGGGATGAGCAGTTCTTC.

This sequence joins TRBV18 and TRBJ1-2; 9 positions match TRBD1. The CDR3 totals 15 residues. V was pared by 4 bases and J by 1 base, with 4 bases of the junction left unmatched. Germline V gene data show CDR1 as KGHSH and CDR2 as LQKENI. The CDR3 DNA reads as TGTGCCAGCTCACTAGGGACAGGGAATAACTATGGCTACACCTTC. Amino acids: CASSLGTGNNYGYTF.

This chain uses TRBV6-1 with TRBJ1-5, with 7 bases lining up with TRBD1. Germline V gives CDR1 MNHNS, CDR2 SASEGT. The CDR3 is 17 amino acids. V lost 4 bases and J lost 1; bases outside the gene matches: 10. CDR3 in amino acids: CASSVYQGEHSNQPQHF. Written as DNA, the CDR3 is TGTGCCAGCAGTGTATATCAGGGGGAGCACAGCAATCAGCCCCAGCATTTT.

The chain uses TRBV15 and TRBJ2-4; perhaps D is TRBD1 or TRBD2 (6 bases each). The germline V gene has CDR1 LNHNV and CDR2 YYDKDF (reference sequence). The CDR3 totals 16 residues. Trimming took 5 bases from V and 1 from J, leaving 15 bases between them. CDR3 nucleotides: TGTGCCACCAGCGGCTTGGTAGGGGGGGCCAAAAACATTCAGTACTTC. Its translation is CATSGLVGGAKNIQYF.

The rearrangement joins TRBV7-9 to TRBJ2-1, with TRBD2 as a possible D gene (5 bases). Trimming cost V 3 bases and J 9 bases, with 9 bases left between them. The germline CDR1 and CDR2 sequences are SEHNR and FQNEAQ (reference sequence). The CDR3 extends over 12 amino acids. The DNA for the CDR3 is TGTGCCAGCAGCTTCCAAGCGGTTGAGCAGTTCTTC. Translated, it gives CASSFQAVEQFF.

This chain uses TRBV24-1 with TRBJ1-5, with D uncertain. Germline CDR1 reads KGHDR; CDR2 reads SFDVKD. This CDR3 comprises 13 residues. The germline V and J ends were trimmed by 5 bases and 7 bases, with 11 bases remaining between them. The CDR3 loop is CATSGVLGQPQHF. DNA of the CDR3: TGTGCCACCAGTGGGGTTTTGGGGCAGCCCCAGCATTTT.

The rearrangement links TRBV7-9 to TRBJ2-2; D gene unclear. CDR1 and CDR2 from the germline V gene are SEHNR and FQNEAQ (reference sequence). CDR3 length: 13 amino acids. V lost 7 bases to trimming and J lost 0 bases, with 6 bases between them. This CDR3 reads CASTTANTGELFF. The CDR3 DNA is TGTGCCAGCACTACGGCGAACACCGGGGAGCTGTTTTTT. Full variable domain (outside the CDR3, taken from reference TRBV7-9 and TRBJ2-2): DTGVSQNPRHKITKRGQNVTFRCDPISEHNRLYWYRQTLGQGPEFLTYFQNEAQLEKSRLLSDRFSAERPKGSFSTLEIQRTEQGDSAMYLCASTTANTGELFFGEGSRLTVL.

This chain joins TRBV6-1 and TRBJ1-2, with 7 bases that match TRBD1. Germline CDR1 MNHNS, CDR2 SASEGT. CDR3 size: 16 residues. Trimming took 0 bases from V and 2 from J; bases not matched to a gene: 6. The CDR3: CASSEARLTGNYGYTF. The CDR3 coding sequence is TGTGCCAGCAGTGAAGCGCGCCTGACAGGGAACTATGGCTACACCTTC.